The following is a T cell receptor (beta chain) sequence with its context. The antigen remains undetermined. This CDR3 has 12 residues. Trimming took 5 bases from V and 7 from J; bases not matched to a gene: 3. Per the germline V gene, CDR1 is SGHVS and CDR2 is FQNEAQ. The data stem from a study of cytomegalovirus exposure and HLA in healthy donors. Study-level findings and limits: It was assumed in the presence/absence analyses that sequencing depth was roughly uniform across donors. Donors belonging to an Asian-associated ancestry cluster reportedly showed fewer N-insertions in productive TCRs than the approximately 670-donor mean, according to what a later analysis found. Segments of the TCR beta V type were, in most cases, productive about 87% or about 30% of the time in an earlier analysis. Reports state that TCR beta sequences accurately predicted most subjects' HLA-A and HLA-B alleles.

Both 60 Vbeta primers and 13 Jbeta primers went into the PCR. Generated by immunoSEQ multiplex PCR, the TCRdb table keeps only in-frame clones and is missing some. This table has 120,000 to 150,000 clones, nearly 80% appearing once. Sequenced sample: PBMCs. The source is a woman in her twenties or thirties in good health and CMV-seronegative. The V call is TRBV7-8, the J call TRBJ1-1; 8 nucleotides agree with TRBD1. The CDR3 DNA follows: TGTGCCAGCAGCCTACAGGGGGGTGAAGCTTTCTTT. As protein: CASSLQGGEAFF.